The T cell receptor (beta chain) under discussion was sequenced for a study of patients and donors after allogeneic stem cell transplantation. One entry per CDR3 protein results from TCRdb running MiXCR on the RT-PCR reads. This sample has about a million distinct CDR3 sequences, with roughly 18% found just once. V was pared by 2 bases and J by 5 bases, with 7 bases of the junction left unmatched. The CDR3 contains 16 residues. The clonotype was recovered from a human donor who was either an allogeneic HSCT recipient or a stem cell or donor lymphocyte infusion donor (not recorded which). It is not recorded whose cells these are; they may come from a transplant donor. The sample was blood, either unsorted or a sorted T cell fraction (not recorded which). This chain uses TRBV12-3 or TRBV12-4 with TRBJ2-2; 8 nucleotides align to TRBD2. CDR3 sequence (DNA): TGTGCCAGCAGTTTAAGGAGCGGGGGACGAACCGGGGAGCTGTTTTTT. The encoded protein is CASSLRSGGRTGELFF.